This TCR beta chain originates from a study of T cell changes during pregnancy in multiple sclerosis. TCRdb keeps only in-frame clones here, not all; method: immunoSEQ multiplex PCR. The table records 55,000 to 85,000 clones, over 85% of them present only once. This TCR was recovered from a female donor with multiple sclerosis, enrolled in a pregnancy study. The input for sequencing was peripheral blood, taken in the third trimester of pregnancy.

The CDR3 DNA sequence: TGTGCCAGCAGTGACGAAGGGGCTTACACCGGGGAGCTGTTTTTT. Its translation is CASSDEGAYTGELFF. The chain is built from TRBV2 and TRBJ2-2; possible D gene TRBD1, 5 bases. Trimming left V 3 bases short and J 3 bases short, with 11 bases between. The CDR3 consists of 15 residues. Germline-derived CDR1 and CDR2 are SNHLY and FYNNEI.